This record looks at one TCR beta chain sequence and its context. The antigen is not known. CDR1 is SNHLY and CDR2 is FYNNEI in the germline V gene. The length of the CDR3 is 18 residues. Germline trimming cut 6 bases from V and 1 base from J; bases unmatched to any gene: 16. These data come from a study of OX40 agonist ivuxolimab in advanced cancers. Study context: Hepatocellular carcinoma, melanoma, renal cell or head and neck cancer was diagnosed in the dose-escalation patients.

Study outcomes and limitations: Blood T cells, both CD4+ and CD8+, expanded clonally by week 6 at 0.1 to 3.0 mg/kg.

With autoimmune disease history or systemic immunosuppression, patients were excluded. Sequencing used immunoSEQ multiplex PCR; TCRdb keeps in-frame clones, though not all of them. The table lists some 73,000 clones, just under 90% of them singletons, with approximately 10% in the top ten. The chain carries TRBV2 and TRBJ2-7; the match to TRBD2 covers 9 bases. This TCR was sampled from an adult with an advanced solid tumor such as melanoma, head and neck, liver or kidney cancer. The sequences come from CD4+ or CD8+ T cells sorted from blood, collected in a trial of the OX40 agonist ivuxolimab. The CDR3 region has the DNA TGTGCCAGCAGCCTGGACACCGGATTTAGCGGGGGATCCTACGAGCAGTACTTC. This encodes CASSLDTGFSGGSYEQYF. Full variable domain (rest looked up from reference TRBV2 and TRBJ2-7): EPEVTQTPSHQVTQMGQEVILRCVPISNHLYFYWYRQILGQKVEFLVSFYNNEISEKSEIFDDQFSVERPDGSNFTLKIRSTKLEDSAMYFCASSLDTGFSGGSYEQYFGPGTRLTVT.